This record covers a single T cell receptor (beta chain). These data come from a study of cytomegalovirus exposure and HLA in healthy donors. This PCR relied on a set of 60 Vbeta primers and 13 Jbeta primers. Only in-frame clones appear in the TCRdb table, and some are missing; sequencing was by immunoSEQ multiplex PCR. The sample has roughly 84,000 clones, about 79% seen once; the top ten hold 4.5% to 7%. The V gene's germline CDR1 is SQVTM and CDR2 ANQGSEA. After removal of 6 bases from V and 1 base from J, the junction contained 5 bases not matched to a gene. The CDR3 runs 14 residues. The rearrangement links TRBV29-1 to TRBJ2-5; 10 nucleotides match TRBD2. The origin of this receptor is a male donor in good health and CMV-seropositive. Source material: PBMCs. This chain's CDR3 is CSVVLAGLQETQYF. CDR3 sequence (DNA): TGCAGCGTGGTACTAGCGGGGCTCCAAGAGACCCAGTACTTC. Drawing the rest from reference TRBV29-1 and TRBJ2-5, the complete variable domain is SAVISQKPSRDICQRGTSLTIQCQVDSQVTMMFWYRQQPGQSLTLIATANQGSEATYESGFVIDKFPISRPNLTFSTLTVSNMSPEDSSIYLCSVVLAGLQETQYFGPGTRLLVL.